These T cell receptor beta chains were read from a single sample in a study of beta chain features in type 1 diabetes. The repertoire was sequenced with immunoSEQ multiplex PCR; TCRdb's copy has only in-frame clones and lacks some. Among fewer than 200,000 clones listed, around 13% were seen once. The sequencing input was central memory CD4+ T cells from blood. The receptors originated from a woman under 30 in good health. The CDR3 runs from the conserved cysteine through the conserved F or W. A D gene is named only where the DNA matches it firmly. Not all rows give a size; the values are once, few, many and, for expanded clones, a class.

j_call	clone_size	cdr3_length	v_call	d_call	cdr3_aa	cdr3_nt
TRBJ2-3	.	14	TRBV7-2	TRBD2	CASSPGLATDTQYF	TGTGCCAGCAGCCCGGGACTAGCAACAGATACGCAGTATTTT
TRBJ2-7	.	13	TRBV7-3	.	CASSRDSSYEQYF	TGTGCCAGCAGCAGGGACTCCTCCTACGAGCAGTACTTC
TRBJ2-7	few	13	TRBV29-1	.	CSVEGQAESEQYF	TGCAGCGTTGAAGGACAGGCGGAATCTGAGCAGTACTTC
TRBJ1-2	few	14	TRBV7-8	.	CASSLSERSGGYTF	TGTGCCAGCAGCTTATCTGAACGGAGTGGTGGCTACACCTTC
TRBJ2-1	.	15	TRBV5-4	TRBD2	CASSQDSGTRNEQFF	TGCGCCAGCAGCCAAGATAGCGGGACGAGAAATGAGCAGTTCTTC
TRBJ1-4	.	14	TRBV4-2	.	CASSNRQFNEKLFF	TGTGCCAGCAGCAATAGACAGTTTAATGAAAAACTGTTTTTT
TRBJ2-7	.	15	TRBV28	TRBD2	CASSGNSGLLYEQYF	TGTGCCAGCAGCGGAAATAGCGGGCTCCTTTACGAGCAGTACTTC
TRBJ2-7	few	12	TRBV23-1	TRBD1	CASRDRVYEQYF	TGCGCCAGCAGGGACAGGGTCTACGAGCAGTACTTC
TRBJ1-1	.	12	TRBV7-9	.	CASALRATEAFF	TGTGCCAGCGCGTTGAGGGCAACTGAAGCTTTCTTT
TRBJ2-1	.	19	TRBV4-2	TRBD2	CASSQENLSSGRLNNEQFF	TGTGCCAGCAGCCAAGAAAATTTGTCTAGCGGGAGACTAAACAATGAGCAGTTCTTC
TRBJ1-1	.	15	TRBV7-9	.	CASSLGAGIPSEAFF	TGTGCCAGCAGCTTAGGGGCAGGGATTCCTTCTGAAGCTTTCTTT
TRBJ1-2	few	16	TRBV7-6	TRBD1	CASSRGQASSNYGYTF	TGTGCCAGCAGTCGGGGACAGGCCTCTTCTAACTATGGCTACACCTTC
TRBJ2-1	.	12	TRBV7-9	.	CASSLRDDEQFF	TGTGCCAGCAGCTTGCGAGATGATGAGCAGTTCTTC
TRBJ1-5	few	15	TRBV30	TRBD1	CAWSSSGTGREPQHF	TGTGCCTGGAGTAGCTCCGGGACAGGGAGGGAGCCCCAGCATTTT
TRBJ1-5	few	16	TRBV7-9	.	CASSLVGGQGNQPQHF	TGTGCCAGCAGCTTAGTGGGGGGGCAGGGCAATCAGCCCCAGCATTTT
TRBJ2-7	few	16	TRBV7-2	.	CASSWGPGRGKNEQYF	TGTGCCAGCAGCTGGGGCCCGGGCAGGGGAAAAAACGAGCAGTACTTC
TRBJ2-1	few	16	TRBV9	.	CASSTRPGGAVNEQFF	TGTGCCAGCAGCACACGCCCGGGGGGCGCGGTGAATGAGCAGTTCTTC
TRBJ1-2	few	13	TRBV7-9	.	CASSLSTYYGYTF	TGTGCCAGCAGCTTATCGACATACTATGGCTACACCTTC
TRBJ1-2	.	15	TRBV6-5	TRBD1	CASSLGQPTNYGYTF	TGTGCCAGCAGTTTGGGACAGCCTACAAACTATGGCTACACCTTC
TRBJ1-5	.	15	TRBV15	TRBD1	CATSRDKGAHQPQHF	TGTGCCACCAGCAGAGATAAGGGGGCTCATCAGCCCCAGCATTTT
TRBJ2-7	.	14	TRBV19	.	CASSARGNLHEQYF	TGTGCCAGTAGTGCGAGGGGGAATCTCCACGAGCAGTACTTC
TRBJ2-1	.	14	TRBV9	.	CASSAMTADNEQFF	TGTGCCAGCAGCGCGATGACAGCCGACAATGAGCAGTTCTTC